The rows below give T cell receptor beta chains drawn from one sample of a study of T cell responses to AZD1222 COVID-19 vaccine. The repertoire was sequenced with immunoSEQ multiplex PCR; TCRdb's copy has only in-frame clones and lacks some. The repertoire includes approximately 120,000 clones, more than 80% of them detected once, and more than 4% sits in the top ten. The sample here was peripheral blood, taken on day 0 of AZD1222 vaccination. The receptors shown here come from an adult in good health. Each CDR3 is given with its conserved first and last residue. Fields, in order: CDR3 protein, CDR3 DNA, V gene, D gene, J gene, clone size. D genes are given only for firm matches. Clone size, where shown, is once, few, many, or a class for clones that have expanded.

CASKPNGGRLWTNTEAFF,TGTGCCAGCAAACCCAACGGGGGGCGCCTATGGACGAACACTGAAGCTTTCTTT,TRBV27,NA,TRBJ1-1,NA
CASSLGPPSLNTEAFF,TGTGCCAGCAGCTTAGGCCCCCCCTCGCTGAACACTGAAGCTTTCTTT,TRBV7-2,NA,TRBJ1-1,NA
CAPLGQGFTDTQYF,TGTGCCCCACTTGGGCAGGGATTCACAGATACGCAGTATTTT,TRBV27,NA,TRBJ2-3,once
CASRDRANQPQHF,TGTGCCAGCAGGGACAGGGCCAATCAGCCCCAGCATTTT,TRBV6-5,TRBD1,TRBJ1-5,few
CASSAGTGGRTDTQYF,TGTGCCAGCAGCGCAGGGACAGGGGGCAGAACAGATACGCAGTATTTT,TRBV11-2,TRBD1,TRBJ2-3,NA
CSVEPGVRTDTQYF,TGCAGCGTTGAACCTGGGGTGCGCACAGATACGCAGTATTTT,TRBV29-1,NA,TRBJ2-3,NA
CASSYAGPEKLFF,TGTGCCAGCAGTTACGCAGGGCCCGAAAAACTGTTTTTT,TRBV6-2/TRBV6-3,NA,TRBJ1-4,once
CATTGGLGDEQFF,TGTGCCACGACTGGGGGACTAGGCGATGAGCAGTTCTTC,TRBV10-3,TRBD2,TRBJ2-1,NA
CASSSTSGGPYNEQFF,TGTGCCAGCAGCTCGACTAGCGGGGGGCCGTACAATGAGCAGTTCTTC,TRBV7-3,TRBD2,TRBJ2-1,NA
CATSTGARGYTF,TGTGCCACCAGCACGGGGGCGCGTGGCTACACCTTC,TRBV15,NA,TRBJ1-2,NA
CASSPPARVLAEKLFF,TGTGCCAGCAGTCCCCCCGCGAGAGTTCTGGCGGAAAAACTGTTTTTT,TRBV28,NA,TRBJ1-4,NA
CASSPNTDTQYF,TGTGCCAGCAGCCCTAACACAGATACGCAGTATTTT,TRBV12-3/TRBV12-4,NA,TRBJ2-3,NA
CATSWGARETQYF,TGTGCCACCAGTTGGGGGGCCCGAGAGACCCAGTACTTC,TRBV24-1,NA,TRBJ2-5,NA
CASSLTGTGKLYGYTF,TGTGCCAGTAGTCTAACCGGGACAGGGAAATTATATGGCTACACCTTC,TRBV19,TRBD1,TRBJ1-2,NA
CASSPIAGAGSGELFF,TGTGCCAGCAGTCCTATAGCGGGAGCGGGTTCCGGGGAGCTGTTTTTT,TRBV7-3,TRBD2,TRBJ2-2,once
CASTGVRVANEQFF,TGTGCCAGCACAGGGGTTCGGGTAGCCAATGAGCAGTTCTTC,TRBV2,NA,TRBJ2-1,NA
CASSLQETQYF,TGTGCCAGCAGTTTACAAGAGACCCAGTACTTC,TRBV12-3/TRBV12-4,NA,TRBJ2-5,NA
CASSISLLAKNIQYF,TGTGCCAGCAGTATCTCTCTATTAGCCAAAAACATTCAGTACTTC,TRBV27,NA,TRBJ2-4,NA
CASRDGGQSNQPQHF,TGTGCCAGCAGAGACGGGGGGCAGAGCAATCAGCCCCAGCATTTT,TRBV28,NA,TRBJ1-5,NA
CAITHGVTRTDTQYF,TGTGCCATAACGCACGGGGTTACGAGGACAGATACGCAGTATTTT,TRBV10-3,NA,TRBJ2-3,NA
CASSLGQSNPLYGYTF,TGTGCCAGCAGCTTAGGCCAATCTAACCCCCTCTATGGCTACACCTTC,TRBV7-6,NA,TRBJ1-2,NA
CASSPRPGGTDTQYF,TGTGCCAGCAGCCCCCGGCCAGGCGGCACAGATACGCAGTATTTT,TRBV7-3,NA,TRBJ2-3,NA
CAISGSPPKTDGYTF,TGTGCCATCAGTGGATCTCCCCCGAAGACAGACGGCTACACCTTC,TRBV10-3,NA,TRBJ1-2,NA
CASSYGGGYEQYF,TGTGCCAGCAGCTACGGGGGAGGGTACGAGCAGTACTTC,TRBV7-2,TRBD2,TRBJ2-7,NA
CASMYGWQTGELFF,TGTGCCAGCATGTATGGCTGGCAGACCGGGGAGCTGTTTTTT,TRBV6-5,NA,TRBJ2-2,once
CASSSTPGAKGEKLFF,TGTGCCAGCAGCTCGACGCCAGGGGCAAAGGGGGAAAAACTGTTTTTT,TRBV9,NA,TRBJ1-4,NA
CASSLVGSVNEKLFF,TGCGCCAGCAGCTTGGTCGGATCAGTGAATGAAAAACTGTTTTTT,TRBV5-1,NA,TRBJ1-4,once
CASKRKDGTSGANVLTF,TGTGCCAGTAAGCGCAAGGATGGGACTTCTGGGGCCAACGTCCTGACTTTC,TRBV19,NA,TRBJ2-6,NA
CASSARQGTRLEQYF,TGTGCCAGCAGTGCCAGACAGGGTACGAGGTTGGAGCAGTACTTC,TRBV27,TRBD1,TRBJ2-7,NA
CASSYPRVPGYEQYF,TGTGCCAGCAGCTACCCCCGGGTTCCAGGATACGAGCAGTACTTC,TRBV7-8,NA,TRBJ2-7,NA
CAISEAQQQPQHF,TGTGCCATCAGTGAGGCGCAGCAACAGCCCCAGCATTTT,TRBV10-3,NA,TRBJ1-5,NA
CASSIGQGTQYF,TGTGCCAGTAGTATAGGCCAAGGGACCCAGTACTTC,TRBV19,NA,TRBJ2-5,NA
CASRPHLSANQPQHF,TGTGCAAGTCGCCCGCATTTATCAGCCAATCAGCCCCAGCATTTT,TRBV12-2,NA,TRBJ1-5,once
CASSSGSTGAIQYF,TGTGCCAGCAGCTCTGGTTCGACAGGGGCCATTCAGTACTTC,TRBV11-1,TRBD1,TRBJ2-4,NA
CAWSLPAGFDEKLFF,TGTGCCTGGAGCCTACCCGCGGGGTTCGATGAAAAACTGTTTTTT,TRBV30,NA,TRBJ1-4,NA
CASMTSGGHPIF,TGTGCCAGCATGACCTCCGGGGGGCACCCTATCTTC,TRBV28,NA,TRBJ1-2,few
CASSSRQVSGNTIYF,TGTGCCAGCAGCTCGCGACAGGTTTCGGGAAACACCATATATTTT,TRBV7-8,NA,TRBJ1-3,NA
CASSLLAGDYEQYF,TGTGCCAGCAGCTTACTAGCGGGGGACTACGAGCAGTACTTC,TRBV7-9,TRBD2,TRBJ2-7,NA
CATSSLLDNEQFF,TGTGCCACCAGCTCTTTACTCGACAATGAGCAGTTCTTC,TRBV15,NA,TRBJ2-1,NA
CASNDRVDTQYF,TGTGCCAGTAACGACAGGGTAGATACGCAGTATTTT,TRBV19,TRBD1,TRBJ2-3,few
CASSSRTGIGGYTF,TGTGCCAGCAGCTCGCGGACGGGGATTGGTGGCTACACCTTC,TRBV27,NA,TRBJ1-2,NA
CASSIVRDTQYF,TGTGCCAGCAGCATAGTTAGAGATACGCAGTATTTT,TRBV12-3/TRBV12-4,NA,TRBJ2-3,NA
CASSAIGGTGTYEQFF,TGTGCCAGCAGCGCCATCGGCGGGACAGGCACGTATGAGCAGTTCTTC,TRBV4-2,TRBD1,TRBJ2-1,NA
CASTMLGQNQPQHF,TGTGCCAGCACCATGCTCGGTCAAAATCAGCCCCAGCATTTT,TRBV5-4,NA,TRBJ1-5,NA
CASSSAGQRVDGGGTQYF,TGTGCCAGCAGTTCGGCCGGCCAGCGGGTAGACGGAGGAGGTACGCAGTATTTT,TRBV28,NA,TRBJ2-3,NA
CASSQARMEIRISDTQYF,TGTGCCAGCAGCCAAGCCCGGATGGAGATCAGGATCTCAGATACGCAGTATTTT,TRBV14,NA,TRBJ2-3,NA
CASGMGQYNEQFF,TGTGCCAGCGGCATGGGACAGTACAATGAGCAGTTCTTC,TRBV2,TRBD1,TRBJ2-1,NA
CASSPTLAGIYEQYF,TGTGCCAGCAGTCCCACCCTAGCTGGAATCTACGAGCAGTACTTC,TRBV7-9,NA,TRBJ2-7,NA
CASSLASLTLGGEAFF,TGCGCCAGCAGCTTGGCCTCCCTCACGCTAGGGGGTGAAGCTTTCTTT,TRBV5-1,NA,TRBJ1-1,NA
CASRNIRGQGPIQPQHF,TGTGCCAGTAGGAACATCCGGGGACAGGGGCCCATACAGCCCCAGCATTTT,TRBV19,TRBD1,TRBJ1-5,NA
CAWSPRTGGFNIQYF,TGTGCCTGGAGCCCGCGAACGGGGGGGTTCAACATTCAGTACTTC,TRBV30,TRBD2,TRBJ2-4,NA
CASNPNTPGTPYEQYF,TGCGCCAGCAACCCGAACACCCCCGGGACACCCTACGAGCAGTACTTC,TRBV5-1,NA,TRBJ2-7,once
CAWSYLQVYEQYF,TGTGCCTGGAGTTATTTACAAGTCTACGAGCAGTACTTC,TRBV30,NA,TRBJ2-7,NA